These T cell receptor beta chains were read from a single sample in a study of Graves' ophthalmopathy and Graves' hyperthyroidism. Using its own MiXCR run on the multiplex PCR reads, TCRdb lists one record per CDR3 protein. Among 170,000 or so distinct CDR3 sequences, 30% to 45% were seen once, and the ten largest hold around 5.8%. The sample was peripheral blood. These receptor sequences come from a middle-aged woman with Graves' ophthalmopathy. The CDR3 runs from the conserved cysteine through the conserved F or W. Each record gives: V gene, D gene, J gene, clone size, CDR3 length, CDR3 DNA, CDR3 protein. D genes are given only for firm matches. Not every row has a clone size; where given, it reads once, few, many or a size class.

V gene: TRBV5-1; D gene: NA; J gene: TRBJ1-1; clone size: many; CDR3 length: 15; CDR3 DNA: TGCGCCAGCAGCCTGACCCCTGGCTCGAACACTGAAGCTTTCTTT; CDR3 protein: CASSLTPGSNTEAFF
V gene: TRBV30; D gene: NA; J gene: TRBJ2-3; clone size: many; CDR3 length: 14; CDR3 DNA: TGTGCCTGGAGTGGGGGGCTGAGCACAGATACGCAGTATTTT; CDR3 protein: CAWSGGLSTDTQYF
V gene: TRBV4-2; D gene: NA; J gene: TRBJ1-2; clone size: many; CDR3 length: 15; CDR3 DNA: TGTGCCAGCAGCCAGGTCGCCGGGACACCCTATGGCTACACCTTC; CDR3 protein: CASSQVAGTPYGYTF
V gene: TRBV6-2/TRBV6-3; D gene: TRBD2; J gene: TRBJ2-5; clone size: NA; CDR3 length: 15; CDR3 DNA: TGTGCCAGCGTCTCCATTAGCGGGAGTGGAGAGACCCAGTACTTC; CDR3 protein: CASVSISGSGETQYF
V gene: TRBV28; D gene: NA; J gene: TRBJ1-1; clone size: many; CDR3 length: 12; CDR3 DNA: TGTGCCAGCGGCTCAACGAACACTGAAGCTTTCTTT; CDR3 protein: CASGSTNTEAFF
V gene: TRBV29-1; D gene: NA; J gene: TRBJ2-7; clone size: NA; CDR3 length: 15; CDR3 DNA: TGCAGCGTTGAAGATCTGGGAGGGGGTAGCTACGAGCAGTACTTC; CDR3 protein: CSVEDLGGGSYEQYF
V gene: TRBV7-6; D gene: NA; J gene: TRBJ1-6; clone size: many; CDR3 length: 16; CDR3 DNA: TGTGCCAGCAGCTTAGGGGCAGGGGAAGTCTCTTCACCCCTCCACTTT; CDR3 protein: CASSLGAGEVSSPLHF
V gene: TRBV7-9; D gene: NA; J gene: TRBJ1-6; clone size: many; CDR3 length: 17; CDR3 DNA: TGTGCCAGCAGCTTAGATAGGAACGGACTGGGAGATTCACCCCTCCACTTT; CDR3 protein: CASSLDRNGLGDSPLHF
V gene: TRBV28; D gene: NA; J gene: TRBJ2-5; clone size: many; CDR3 length: 14; CDR3 DNA: TGTGCCAGCCATTCTCCAGGGGAGGAAGAGACCCAGTACTTC; CDR3 protein: CASHSPGEEETQYF
V gene: TRBV6-2/TRBV6-3; D gene: TRBD2; J gene: TRBJ2-7; clone size: many; CDR3 length: 16; CDR3 DNA: TGTGCCAGCAGCGGACTAGCGGGGGCAGTCTCCTACGAGCAGTACTTC; CDR3 protein: CASSGLAGAVSYEQYF
V gene: TRBV27; D gene: NA; J gene: TRBJ1-1; clone size: many; CDR3 length: 13; CDR3 DNA: TGTGCCAGCAGTCAGATGATGGGCACTGAAGCTTTCTTT; CDR3 protein: CASSQMMGTEAFF
V gene: TRBV29-1; D gene: TRBD1; J gene: TRBJ2-7; clone size: many; CDR3 length: 15; CDR3 DNA: TGCAGCGTCGCCAGGACAGGGGTAAACTCCTACGAGCAGTACTTC; CDR3 protein: CSVARTGVNSYEQYF
V gene: TRBV7-2; D gene: NA; J gene: TRBJ2-5; clone size: NA; CDR3 length: 14; CDR3 DNA: TGTGCCAGCAGCAGGACTCTTAACCAAGAGACCCAGTACTTC; CDR3 protein: CASSRTLNQETQYF
V gene: TRBV6-2/TRBV6-3; D gene: TRBD1; J gene: TRBJ2-7; clone size: many; CDR3 length: 15; CDR3 DNA: TGTGCCAGCACCTTAGGCCGGGACAGGGCTCACGAGCAGTACTTC; CDR3 protein: CASTLGRDRAHEQYF
V gene: TRBV28; D gene: NA; J gene: TRBJ2-7; clone size: NA; CDR3 length: 14; CDR3 DNA: TGTGCCAGCAGTTTAGGCGGAGATATTTACGAGCAGTACTTC; CDR3 protein: CASSLGGDIYEQYF
V gene: TRBV24-1; D gene: TRBD1; J gene: TRBJ1-5; clone size: once; CDR3 length: 16; CDR3 DNA: TGTGCCACCAGTGATTCCCGCAGGGGGGCTAATCAGCCCCAGCATTTT; CDR3 protein: CATSDSRRGANQPQHF
V gene: TRBV12-3/TRBV12-4; D gene: NA; J gene: TRBJ1-1; clone size: many; CDR3 length: 13; CDR3 DNA: TGTGCCAGCGATCGGGGGGGGAACACTGAAGCTTTCTTT; CDR3 protein: CASDRGGNTEAFF
V gene: TRBV12-3/TRBV12-4; D gene: TRBD1; J gene: TRBJ2-7; clone size: NA; CDR3 length: 14; CDR3 DNA: TGTGCCAGCAGTTTGTGGGACAGAACCTACGAGCAGTACTTC; CDR3 protein: CASSLWDRTYEQYF
V gene: TRBV6-1; D gene: NA; J gene: TRBJ1-2; clone size: NA; CDR3 length: 13; CDR3 DNA: TGTGCCAGTTCACAGGGTTTCGACTATGGCTACACCTTC; CDR3 protein: CASSQGFDYGYTF
V gene: TRBV29-1; D gene: NA; J gene: TRBJ1-2; clone size: NA; CDR3 length: 15; CDR3 DNA: TGCAGCGCCATCCCACGACAGACGTCTAACTATGGCTACACCTTC; CDR3 protein: CSAIPRQTSNYGYTF
V gene: TRBV6-2/TRBV6-3; D gene: NA; J gene: TRBJ1-1; clone size: many; CDR3 length: 13; CDR3 DNA: TGTGCCAGCGGTCTGCTGCGGAACACTGAAGCTTTCTTT; CDR3 protein: CASGLLRNTEAFF